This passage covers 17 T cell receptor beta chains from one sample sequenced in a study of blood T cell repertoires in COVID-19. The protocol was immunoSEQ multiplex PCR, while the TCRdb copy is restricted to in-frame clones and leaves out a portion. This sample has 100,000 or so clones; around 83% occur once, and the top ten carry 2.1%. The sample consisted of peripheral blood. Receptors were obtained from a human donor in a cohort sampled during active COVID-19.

The CDR3 spells CASSPRPGVDTGELFF. As DNA, the CDR3 is TGCGCCAGCAGCCCGCGACCGGGGGTGGACACCGGGGAGCTGTTTTTT. V usage is TRBV5-1 and J usage is TRBJ2-2; possible D gene TRBD2, 6 bases. Germline V gene lookup returns CDR1 SGHRS and CDR2 YFSETQ. This CDR3 has 16 residues. V was cut by 4 bases and J by 3 bases, with 16 bases left in between.

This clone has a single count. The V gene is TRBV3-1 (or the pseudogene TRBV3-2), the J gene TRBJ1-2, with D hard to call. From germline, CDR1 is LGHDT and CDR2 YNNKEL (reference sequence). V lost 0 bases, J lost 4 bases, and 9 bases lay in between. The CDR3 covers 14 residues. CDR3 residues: CASSQDSRVYGYTF. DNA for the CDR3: TGTGCCAGCAGCCAAGATAGCCGAGTCTATGGCTACACCTTC.

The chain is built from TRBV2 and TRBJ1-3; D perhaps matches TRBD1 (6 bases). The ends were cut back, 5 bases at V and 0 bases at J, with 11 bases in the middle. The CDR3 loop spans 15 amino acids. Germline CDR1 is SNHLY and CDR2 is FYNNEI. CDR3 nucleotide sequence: TGTGCCAGCAGTTCACAGGGAAACTCTGGAAACACCATATATTTT. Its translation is CASSSQGNSGNTIYF.

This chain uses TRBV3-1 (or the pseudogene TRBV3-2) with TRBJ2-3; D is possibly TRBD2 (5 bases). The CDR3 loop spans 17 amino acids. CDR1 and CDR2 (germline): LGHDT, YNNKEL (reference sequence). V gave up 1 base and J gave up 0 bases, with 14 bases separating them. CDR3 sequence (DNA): TGTGCCAGCAGCCAAGGTATGGAGCGGACTAGCACAGATACGCAGTATTTT. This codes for CASSQGMERTSTDTQYF.

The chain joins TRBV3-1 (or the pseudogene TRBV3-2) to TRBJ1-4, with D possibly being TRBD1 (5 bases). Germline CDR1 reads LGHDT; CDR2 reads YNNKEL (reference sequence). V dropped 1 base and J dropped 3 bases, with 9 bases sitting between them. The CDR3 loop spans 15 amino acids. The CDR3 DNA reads TGTGCCAGCAGCCAAGTAGGCAGGGCTAATGAAAAACTGTTTTTT. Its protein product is CASSQVGRANEKLFF.

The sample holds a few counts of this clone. The CDR3 spells CASSLNRNSPLHF. In DNA, the CDR3 is TGTGCCAGCAGCTTAAACAGGAATTCACCCCTCCACTTT. The V call is TRBV7-3, the J call TRBJ1-6, with D maybe TRBD1 (5 bases). V was pared by 1 base and J by 7 bases, with 5 bases between. Germline CDR1 SGHTA, CDR2 FQGTGA. CDR3 length: 13 residues.

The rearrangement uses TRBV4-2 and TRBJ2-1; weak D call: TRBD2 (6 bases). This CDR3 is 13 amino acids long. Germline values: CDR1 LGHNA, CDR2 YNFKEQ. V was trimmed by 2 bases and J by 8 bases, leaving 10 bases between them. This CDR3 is CASSQQPSDEQFF. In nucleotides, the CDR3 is TGTGCCAGCAGCCAACAACCTAGCGATGAGCAGTTCTTC.

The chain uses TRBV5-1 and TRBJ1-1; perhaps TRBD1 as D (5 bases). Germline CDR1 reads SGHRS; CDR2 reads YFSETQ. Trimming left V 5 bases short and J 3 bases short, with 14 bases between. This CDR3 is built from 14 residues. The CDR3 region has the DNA TGCGCCAGCAGGGCAAGGGGCGGGGACACTGAAGCTTTCTTT. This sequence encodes CASRARGGDTEAFF.

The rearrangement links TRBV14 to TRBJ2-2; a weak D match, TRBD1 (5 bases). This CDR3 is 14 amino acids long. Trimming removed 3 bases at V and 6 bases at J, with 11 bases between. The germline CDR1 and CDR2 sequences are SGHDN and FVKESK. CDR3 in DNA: TGTGCCAGCAGCCAGCTAACAGGCGCCGGGGAGCTGTTTTTT. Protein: CASSQLTGAGELFF.

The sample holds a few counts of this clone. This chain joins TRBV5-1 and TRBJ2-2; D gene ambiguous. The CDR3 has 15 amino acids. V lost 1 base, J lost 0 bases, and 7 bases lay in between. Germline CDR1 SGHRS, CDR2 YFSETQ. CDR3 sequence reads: CASSLWQANTGELFF. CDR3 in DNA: TGCGCCAGCAGCTTGTGGCAGGCGAACACCGGGGAGCTGTTTTTT. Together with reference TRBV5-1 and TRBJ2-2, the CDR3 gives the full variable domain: KAGVTQTPRYLIKTRGQQVTLSCSPISGHRSVSWYQQTPGQGLQFLFEYFSETQRNKGNFPGRFSGRQFSNSRSEMNVSTLELGDSALYLCASSLWQANTGELFFGEGSRLTVL.

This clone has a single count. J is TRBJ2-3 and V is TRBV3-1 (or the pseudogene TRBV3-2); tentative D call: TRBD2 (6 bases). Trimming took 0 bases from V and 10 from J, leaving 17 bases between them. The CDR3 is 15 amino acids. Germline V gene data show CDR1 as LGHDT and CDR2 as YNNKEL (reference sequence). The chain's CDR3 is CASSQDHSGQGAQYF. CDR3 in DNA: TGTGCCAGCAGCCAAGATCATAGCGGCCAGGGCGCGCAGTATTTT.

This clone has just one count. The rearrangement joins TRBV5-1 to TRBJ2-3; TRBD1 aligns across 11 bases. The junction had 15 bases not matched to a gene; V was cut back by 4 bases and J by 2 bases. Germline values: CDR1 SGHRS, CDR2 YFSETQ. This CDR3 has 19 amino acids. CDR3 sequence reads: CASSLGTGGTLATTDTQYF. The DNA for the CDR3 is TGCGCCAGCAGCCTAGGGACAGGGGGTACCTTAGCGACCACAGATACGCAGTATTTT.

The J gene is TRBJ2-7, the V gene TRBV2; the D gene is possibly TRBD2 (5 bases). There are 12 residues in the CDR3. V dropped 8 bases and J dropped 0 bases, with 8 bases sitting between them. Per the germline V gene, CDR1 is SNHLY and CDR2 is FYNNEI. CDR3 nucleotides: TGTGCCAGCTGTCGGGACTCCTACGAGCAGTACTTC. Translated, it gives CASCRDSYEQYF.

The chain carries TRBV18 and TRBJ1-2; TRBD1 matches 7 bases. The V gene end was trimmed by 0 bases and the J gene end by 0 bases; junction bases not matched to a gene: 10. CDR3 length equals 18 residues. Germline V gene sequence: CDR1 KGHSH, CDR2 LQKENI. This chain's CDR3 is CASSPPAGGTVANYGYTF. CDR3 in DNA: TGTGCCAGCTCACCACCCGCAGGGGGGACTGTAGCTAACTATGGCTACACCTTC.

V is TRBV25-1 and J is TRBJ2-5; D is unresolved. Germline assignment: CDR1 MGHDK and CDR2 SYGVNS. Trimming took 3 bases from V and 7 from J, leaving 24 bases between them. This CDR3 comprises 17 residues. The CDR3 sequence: CASSDSGRMGAWMTQYF. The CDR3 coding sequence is TGTGCCAGCAGTGATTCCGGCAGGATGGGCGCGTGGATGACCCAGTACTTC.

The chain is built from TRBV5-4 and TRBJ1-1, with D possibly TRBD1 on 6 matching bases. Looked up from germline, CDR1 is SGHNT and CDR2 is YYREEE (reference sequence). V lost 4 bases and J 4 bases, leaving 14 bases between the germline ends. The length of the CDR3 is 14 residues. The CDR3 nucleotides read TGTGCCAGCAGCCTACGGGACACTAGCACTGAAGCTTTCTTT. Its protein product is CASSLRDTSTEAFF.

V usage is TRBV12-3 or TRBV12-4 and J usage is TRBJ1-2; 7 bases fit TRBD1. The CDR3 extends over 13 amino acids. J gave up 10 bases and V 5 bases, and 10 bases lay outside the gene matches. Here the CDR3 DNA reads TGTGCCAGCAGTCCCGTAGTACAGGGGTTCTACACCTTC. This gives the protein CASSPVVQGFYTF.